What follows describes a single T cell receptor (beta chain). The data were obtained in a study of CD8+ T cells in alopecia areata. The CDR3 contains 15 residues. The V gene's germline CDR1 is SQVTM and CDR2 ANQGSEA. The junction had 6 bases not matched to a gene; V was cut back by 3 bases and J by 0 bases. Sequencing templates came from extracted RNA that was reverse transcribed into cDNA. The protocol was immunoSEQ multiplex PCR, while the TCRdb copy is restricted to in-frame clones and leaves out a portion. The table lists roughly 150,000 clones, about 60% of them singletons, with 5% to 7.5% in the top ten. Patients with alopecia areata provided lesional scalp punch biopsies as well as peripheral blood.

Sequences were derived from CD4+ T cells sorted from blood, sampled at week 0. This clonotype was obtained from a human donor with alopecia areata. V and J are TRBV29-1 and TRBJ2-7, with TRBD1 identical over 9 bases. The CDR3: CSVEDGTGSSYEQYF. As DNA, the CDR3 is TGCAGCGTTGAGGACGGGACAGGGAGCTCCTACGAGCAGTACTTC.